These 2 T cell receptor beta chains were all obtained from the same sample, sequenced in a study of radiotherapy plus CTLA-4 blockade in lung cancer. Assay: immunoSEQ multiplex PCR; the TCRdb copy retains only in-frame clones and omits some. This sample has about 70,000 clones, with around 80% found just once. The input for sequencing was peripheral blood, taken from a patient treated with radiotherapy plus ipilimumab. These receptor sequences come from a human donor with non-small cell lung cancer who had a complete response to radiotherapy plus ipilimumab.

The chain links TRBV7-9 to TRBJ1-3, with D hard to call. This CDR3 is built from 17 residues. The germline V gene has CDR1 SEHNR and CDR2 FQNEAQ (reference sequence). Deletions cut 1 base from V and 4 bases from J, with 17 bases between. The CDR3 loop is CASSLDSQRRKGNTIYF. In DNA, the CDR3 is TGTGCCAGCAGCTTAGATTCTCAGCGGCGGAAAGGAAACACCATATATTTT. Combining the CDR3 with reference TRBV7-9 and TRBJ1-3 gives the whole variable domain DTGVSQNPRHKITKRGQNVTFRCDPISEHNRLYWYRQTLGQGPEFLTYFQNEAQLEKSRLLSDRFSAERPKGSFSTLEIQRTEQGDSAMYLCASSLDSQRRKGNTIYFGEGSWLTVV.

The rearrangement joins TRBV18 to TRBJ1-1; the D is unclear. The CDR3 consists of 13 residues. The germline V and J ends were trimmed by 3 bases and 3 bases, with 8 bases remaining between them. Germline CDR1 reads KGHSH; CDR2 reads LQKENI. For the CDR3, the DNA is TGTGCCAGCTCACCGGCGGAGGACACTGAAGCTTTCTTT. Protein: CASSPAEDTEAFF. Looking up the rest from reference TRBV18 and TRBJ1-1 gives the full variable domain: NAGVMQNPRHLVRRRGQEARLRCSPMKGHSHVYWYRQLPEEGLKFMVYLQKENIIDESGMPKERFSAEFPKEGPSILRIQQVVRGDSAAYFCASSPAEDTEAFFGQGTRLTVV.